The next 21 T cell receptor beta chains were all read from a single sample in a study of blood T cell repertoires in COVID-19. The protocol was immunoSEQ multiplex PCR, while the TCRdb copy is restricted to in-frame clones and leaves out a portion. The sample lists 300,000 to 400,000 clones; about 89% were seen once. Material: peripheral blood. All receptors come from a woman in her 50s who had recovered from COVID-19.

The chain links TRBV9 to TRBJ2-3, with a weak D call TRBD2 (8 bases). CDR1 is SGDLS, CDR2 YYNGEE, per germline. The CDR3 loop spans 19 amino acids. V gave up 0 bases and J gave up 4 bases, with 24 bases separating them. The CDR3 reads CASSVVPGGRTSPSDTQYF. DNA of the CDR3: TGTGCCAGCAGCGTAGTACCAGGGGGAAGGACTAGCCCATCAGATACGCAGTATTTT.

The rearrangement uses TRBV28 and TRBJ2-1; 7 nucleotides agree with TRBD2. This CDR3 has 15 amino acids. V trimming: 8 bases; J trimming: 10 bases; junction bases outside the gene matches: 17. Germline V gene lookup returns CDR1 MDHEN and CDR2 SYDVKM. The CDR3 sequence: CASGGGYLGSEEQFF. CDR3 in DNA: TGTGCCAGCGGGGGGGGTTATTTGGGTTCCGAGGAGCAGTTCTTC.

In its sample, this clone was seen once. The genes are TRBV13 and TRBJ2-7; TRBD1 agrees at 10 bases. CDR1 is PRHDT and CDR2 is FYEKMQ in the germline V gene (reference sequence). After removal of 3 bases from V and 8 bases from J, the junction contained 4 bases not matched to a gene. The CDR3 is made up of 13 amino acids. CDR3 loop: CASSLGQGIKQYF. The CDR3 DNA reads TGTGCCAGCAGCTTGGGACAGGGGATTAAGCAGTACTTC.

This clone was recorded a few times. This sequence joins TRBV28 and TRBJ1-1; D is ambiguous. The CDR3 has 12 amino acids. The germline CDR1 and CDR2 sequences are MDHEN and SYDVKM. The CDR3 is CVTADANTEAFF. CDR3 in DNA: TGTGTAACAGCAGATGCGAACACTGAAGCTTTCTTT.

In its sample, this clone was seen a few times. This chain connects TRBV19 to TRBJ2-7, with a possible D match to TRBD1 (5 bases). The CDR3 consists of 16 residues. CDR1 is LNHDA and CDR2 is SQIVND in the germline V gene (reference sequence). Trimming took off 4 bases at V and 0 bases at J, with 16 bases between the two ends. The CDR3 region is CASSKGAGVRSYEQYF. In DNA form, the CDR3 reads TGTGCCAGTAGTAAAGGGGCCGGCGTCCGCTCCTACGAGCAGTACTTC.

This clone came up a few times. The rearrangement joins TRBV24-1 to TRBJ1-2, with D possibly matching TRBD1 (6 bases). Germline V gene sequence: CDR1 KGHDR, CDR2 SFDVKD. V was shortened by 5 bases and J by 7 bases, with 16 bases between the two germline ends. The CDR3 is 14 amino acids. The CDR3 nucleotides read TGTGCCACCAGTGGGGGCGCAGGGGTCGGTGGCTACACCTTC. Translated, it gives CATSGGAGVGGYTF.

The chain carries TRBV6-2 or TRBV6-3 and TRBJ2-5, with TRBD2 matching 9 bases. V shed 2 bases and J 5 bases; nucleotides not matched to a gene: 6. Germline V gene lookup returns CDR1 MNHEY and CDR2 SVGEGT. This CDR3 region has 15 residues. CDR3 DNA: TGTGCCAGCAGTTACGGCGGGGGGGCCGTGGAGACCCAGTACTTC. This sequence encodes CASSYGGGAVETQYF.

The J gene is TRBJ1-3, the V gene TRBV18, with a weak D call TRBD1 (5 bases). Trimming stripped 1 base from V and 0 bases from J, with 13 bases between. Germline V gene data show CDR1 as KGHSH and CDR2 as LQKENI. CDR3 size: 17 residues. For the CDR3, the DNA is TGTGCCAGCTCACCACGGACACGCACGAGCTCTGGAAACACCATATATTTT. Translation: CASSPRTRTSSGNTIYF.

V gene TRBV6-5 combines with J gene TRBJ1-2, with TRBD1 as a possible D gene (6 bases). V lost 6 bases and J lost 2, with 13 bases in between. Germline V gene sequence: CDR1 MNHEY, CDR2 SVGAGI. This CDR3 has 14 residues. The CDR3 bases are TGTGCCAGCAGAGCTACAGGGTACAACTATGGCTACACCTTC. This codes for CASRATGYNYGYTF.

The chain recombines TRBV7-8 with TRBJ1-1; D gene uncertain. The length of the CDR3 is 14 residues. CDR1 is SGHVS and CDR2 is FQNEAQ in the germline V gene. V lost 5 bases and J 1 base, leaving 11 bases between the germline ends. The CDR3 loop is CASSPPSTNTEAFF. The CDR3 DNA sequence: TGTGCCAGCAGCCCGCCCAGTACGAACACTGAAGCTTTCTTT.

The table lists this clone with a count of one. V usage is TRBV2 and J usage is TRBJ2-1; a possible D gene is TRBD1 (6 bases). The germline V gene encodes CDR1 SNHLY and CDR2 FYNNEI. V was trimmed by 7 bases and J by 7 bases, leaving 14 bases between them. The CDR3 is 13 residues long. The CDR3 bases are TGTGCCAGCACTATTAACAGGGTGAATGAGCAGTTCTTC. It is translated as CASTINRVNEQFF.

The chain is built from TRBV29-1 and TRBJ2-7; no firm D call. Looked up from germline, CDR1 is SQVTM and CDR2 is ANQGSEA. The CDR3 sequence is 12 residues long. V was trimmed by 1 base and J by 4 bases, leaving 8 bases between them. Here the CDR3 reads CSVEVTSYEQYF. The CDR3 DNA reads TGCAGCGTTGAAGTAACGAGTTACGAGCAGTACTTC.

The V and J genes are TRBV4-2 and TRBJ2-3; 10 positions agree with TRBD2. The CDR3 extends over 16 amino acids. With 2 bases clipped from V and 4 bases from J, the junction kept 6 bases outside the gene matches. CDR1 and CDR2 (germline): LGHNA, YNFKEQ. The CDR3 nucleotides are TGTGCCAGCAGCCAATTCTCTAGCGGGAGCTCAGATACGCAGTATTTT. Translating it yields CASSQFSSGSSDTQYF.

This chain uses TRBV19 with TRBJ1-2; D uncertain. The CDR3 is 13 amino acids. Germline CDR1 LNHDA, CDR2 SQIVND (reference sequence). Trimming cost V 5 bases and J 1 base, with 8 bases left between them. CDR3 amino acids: CASSLGSNYGYTF. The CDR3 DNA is TGTGCCAGTAGTTTGGGGAGTAACTATGGCTACACCTTC.

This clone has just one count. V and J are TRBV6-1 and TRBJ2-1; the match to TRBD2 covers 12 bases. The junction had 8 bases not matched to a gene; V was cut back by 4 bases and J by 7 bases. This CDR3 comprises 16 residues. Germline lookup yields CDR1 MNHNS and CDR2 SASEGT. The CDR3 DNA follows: TGTGCCAGCAGTGTGACTAGCGGGGGACCGACGAATGAGCAGTTCTTC. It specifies CASSVTSGGPTNEQFF.

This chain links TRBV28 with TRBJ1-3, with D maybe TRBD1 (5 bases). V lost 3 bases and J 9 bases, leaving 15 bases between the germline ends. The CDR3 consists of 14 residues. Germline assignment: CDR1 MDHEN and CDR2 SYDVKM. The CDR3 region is CASSFRREETTIYF. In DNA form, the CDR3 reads TGTGCCAGCAGTTTCCGCAGGGAAGAGACCACCATATATTTT.

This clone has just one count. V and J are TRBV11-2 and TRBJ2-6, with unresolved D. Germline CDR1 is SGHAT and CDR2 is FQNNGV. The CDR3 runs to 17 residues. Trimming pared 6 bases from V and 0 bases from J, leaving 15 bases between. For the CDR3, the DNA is TGTGCCAGCAGGCTGGCAGGCCGCAACTCTGGGGCCAACGTCCTGACTTTC. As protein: CASRLAGRNSGANVLTF. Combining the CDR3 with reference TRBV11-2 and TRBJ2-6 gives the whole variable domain EAGVAQSPRYKIIEKRQSVAFWCNPISGHATLYWYQQILGQGPKLLIQFQNNGVVDDSQLPKDRFSAERLKGVDSTLKIQPAKLEDSAVYLCASRLAGRNSGANVLTFGAGSRLTVL.

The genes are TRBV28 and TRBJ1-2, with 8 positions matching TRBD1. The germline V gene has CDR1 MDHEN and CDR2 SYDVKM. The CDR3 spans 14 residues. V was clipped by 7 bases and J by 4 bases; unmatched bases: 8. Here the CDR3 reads CASTLDRALYGYTF. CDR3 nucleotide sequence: TGTGCCAGCACCTTGGACAGGGCACTCTATGGCTACACCTTC.

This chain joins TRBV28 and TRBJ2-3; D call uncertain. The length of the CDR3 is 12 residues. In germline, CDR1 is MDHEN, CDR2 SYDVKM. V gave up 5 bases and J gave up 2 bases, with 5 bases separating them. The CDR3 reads CASSTYTDTQYF. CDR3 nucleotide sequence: TGTGCCAGCAGTACTTACACAGATACGCAGTATTTT.

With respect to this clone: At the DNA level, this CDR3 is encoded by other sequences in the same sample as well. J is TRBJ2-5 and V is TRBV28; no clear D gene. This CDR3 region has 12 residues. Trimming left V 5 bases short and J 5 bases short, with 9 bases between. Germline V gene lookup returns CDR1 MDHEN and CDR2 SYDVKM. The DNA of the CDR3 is TGTGCCAGCAGTGAGGCTTTGGAGACCCAGTACTTC. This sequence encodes CASSEALETQYF.

CDR3 protein: CASSPTSGTGTEKLFF. The CDR3 nucleotides are TGTGCCAGCAGTCCCACCTCCGGGACAGGGACCGAAAAACTGTTTTTT. V is TRBV9 and J is TRBJ1-4; 9 nucleotides match TRBD1. This CDR3 comprises 16 residues. The V gene's germline CDR1 is SGDLS and CDR2 YYNGEE. V was pared by 5 bases and J by 8 bases, with 13 bases of the junction left unmatched.